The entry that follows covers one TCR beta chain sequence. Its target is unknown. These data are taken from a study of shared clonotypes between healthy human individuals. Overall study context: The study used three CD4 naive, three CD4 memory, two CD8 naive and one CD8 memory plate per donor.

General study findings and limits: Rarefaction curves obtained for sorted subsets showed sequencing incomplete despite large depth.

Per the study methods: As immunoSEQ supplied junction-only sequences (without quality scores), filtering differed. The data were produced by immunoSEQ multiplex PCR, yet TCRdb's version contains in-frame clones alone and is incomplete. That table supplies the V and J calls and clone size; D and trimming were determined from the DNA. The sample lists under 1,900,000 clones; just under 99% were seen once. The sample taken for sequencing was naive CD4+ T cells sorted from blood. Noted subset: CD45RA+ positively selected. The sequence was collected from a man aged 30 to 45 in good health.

The CDR3 nucleotides are TGTGCCAGCAGCACTACAGGGCCCTCCTACAATGAGCAGTTCTTC. As protein: CASSTTGPSYNEQFF. The V call is TRBV5-5, the J call TRBJ2-1; possible D gene TRBD1, 6 bases. CDR1 and CDR2 (germline): SGHKS, YYEKEE (reference sequence). This CDR3 is built from 15 residues. Deletions cut 4 bases from V and 0 bases from J, with 11 bases between.